The next 2 T cell receptor beta chains were all read from a single sample in a study of technical replicates of blood from several donors. Libraries were prepared by immunoSEQ multiplex PCR; TCRdb keeps only in-frame clonotypes and omits some of them. The repertoire holds about 81,000 clones, with around 96% as singletons. What was sequenced was T cells isolated from PBMCs. All receptors come from a human donor in good health.

This clone was counted a single time. The genes are TRBV5-4 and TRBJ2-7; 7 bases agree with TRBD1. Looked up from germline, CDR1 is SGHNT and CDR2 is YYREEE (reference sequence). The ends lost 4 bases at V and 7 bases at J; junction bases unmatched: 8. CDR3 length: 13 amino acids. CDR3: CASSPHRGGEQYF. In DNA, the CDR3 is TGTGCCAGCAGCCCCCACAGGGGTGGTGAGCAGTACTTC.

This chain links TRBV10-2 with TRBJ2-5, with TRBD2 identical over 8 bases. The CDR3 has 14 amino acids. Germline-derived CDR1 and CDR2 are WSHSY and SAAADI. The V and J ends lost 3 bases and 7 bases, in that order; junction bases with no gene match: 7. This CDR3 reads CASSDVREVATQYF. In DNA, the CDR3 is TGCGCCAGCAGTGATGTGCGGGAGGTTGCGACCCAGTACTTC.